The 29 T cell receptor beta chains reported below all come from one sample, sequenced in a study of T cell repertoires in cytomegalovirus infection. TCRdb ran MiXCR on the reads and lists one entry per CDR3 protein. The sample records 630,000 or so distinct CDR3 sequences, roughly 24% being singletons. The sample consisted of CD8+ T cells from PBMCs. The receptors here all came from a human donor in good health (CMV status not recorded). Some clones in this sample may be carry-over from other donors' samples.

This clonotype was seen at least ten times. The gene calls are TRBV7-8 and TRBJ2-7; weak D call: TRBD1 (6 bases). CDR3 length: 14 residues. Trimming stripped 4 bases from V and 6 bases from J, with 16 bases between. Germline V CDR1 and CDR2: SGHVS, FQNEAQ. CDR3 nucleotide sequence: TGTGCCAGCAGCTCAACAGGGATTGGTGCCGAGCAGTACGTC. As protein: CASSSTGIGAEQYV.

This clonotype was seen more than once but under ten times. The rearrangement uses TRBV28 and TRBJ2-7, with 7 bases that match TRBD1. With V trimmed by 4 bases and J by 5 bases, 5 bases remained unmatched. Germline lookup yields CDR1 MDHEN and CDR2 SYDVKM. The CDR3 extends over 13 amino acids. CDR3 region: CASSYRGIHEQYV. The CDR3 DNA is TGTGCCAGCAGTTACAGGGGAATACACGAGCAGTACGTC.

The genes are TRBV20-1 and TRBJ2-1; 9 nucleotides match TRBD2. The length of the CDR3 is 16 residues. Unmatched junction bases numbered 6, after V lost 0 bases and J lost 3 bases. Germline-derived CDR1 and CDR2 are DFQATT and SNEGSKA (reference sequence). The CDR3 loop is CSARDQRGAYYNEQFF. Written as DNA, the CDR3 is TGCAGTGCTAGAGATCAGCGGGGGGCCTACTACAATGAGCAGTTCTTC.

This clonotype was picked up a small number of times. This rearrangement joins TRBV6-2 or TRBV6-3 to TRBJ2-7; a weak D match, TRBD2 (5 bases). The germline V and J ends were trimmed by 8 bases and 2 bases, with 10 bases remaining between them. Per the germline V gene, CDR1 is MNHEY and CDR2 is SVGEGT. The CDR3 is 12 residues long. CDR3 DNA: TGTGCCAGCGGGGTCGGGGCCTACGAGCAGTACTTC. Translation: CASGVGAYEQYF.

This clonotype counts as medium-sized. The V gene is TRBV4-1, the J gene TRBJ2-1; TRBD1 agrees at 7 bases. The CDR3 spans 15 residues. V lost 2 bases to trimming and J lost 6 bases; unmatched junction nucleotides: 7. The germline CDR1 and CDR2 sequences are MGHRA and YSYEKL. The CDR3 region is CASSQTTGSLNEQFF. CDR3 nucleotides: TGCGCCAGCAGCCAAACGACAGGGTCACTCAATGAGCAGTTCTTC.

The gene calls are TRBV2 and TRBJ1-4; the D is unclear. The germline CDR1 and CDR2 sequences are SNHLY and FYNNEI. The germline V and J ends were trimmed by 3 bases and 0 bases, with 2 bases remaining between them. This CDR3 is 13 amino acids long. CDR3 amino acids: CASSDATNEKLFF. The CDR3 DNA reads TGTGCCAGCAGTGATGCAACTAATGAAAAACTGTTTTTT.

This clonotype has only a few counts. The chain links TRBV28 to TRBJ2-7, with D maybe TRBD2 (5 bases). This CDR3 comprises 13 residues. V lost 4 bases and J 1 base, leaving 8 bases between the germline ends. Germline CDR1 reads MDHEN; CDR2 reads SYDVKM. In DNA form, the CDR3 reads TGTGCCAGCAGTTCGGACTTTTCCTACGAGCAGTACGTC. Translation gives CASSSDFSYEQYV.

CDR3 sequence: CSVEDPLDWGPGANVLTF. DNA for the CDR3: TGCAGCGTTGAAGACCCCCTTGATTGGGGGCCTGGGGCCAACGTCCTGACTTTC. The V call is TRBV29-1, the J call TRBJ2-6; perhaps TRBD1 as D (6 bases). This CDR3 has 18 residues. Deletions cut 0 bases from V and 2 bases from J, with 17 bases between. The V gene's germline CDR1 is SQVTM and CDR2 ANQGSEA.

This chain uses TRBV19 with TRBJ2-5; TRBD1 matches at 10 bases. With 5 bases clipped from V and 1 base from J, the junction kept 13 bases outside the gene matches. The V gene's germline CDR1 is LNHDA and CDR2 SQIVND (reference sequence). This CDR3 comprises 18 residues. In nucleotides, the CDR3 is TGTGCCAGTAGTCTCCACGGGGGACAGGGGACGGCCCAAGAGACCCAGTACTTC. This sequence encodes CASSLHGGQGTAQETQYF.

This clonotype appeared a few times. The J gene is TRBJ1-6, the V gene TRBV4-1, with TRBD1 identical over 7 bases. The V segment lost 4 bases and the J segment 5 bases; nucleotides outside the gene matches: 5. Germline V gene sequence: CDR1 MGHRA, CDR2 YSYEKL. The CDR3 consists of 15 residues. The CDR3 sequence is CASSLMGQNNSPLHF. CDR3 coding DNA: TGCGCCAGCAGCCTCATGGGACAGAATAATTCACCCCTCCACTTT.

The CDR3, as DNA: TGTGCCAGCACCGCCGGGACATACTACAATGAGCAGTTCTTC. Protein sequence: CASTAGTYYNEQFF. J is TRBJ2-1 and V is TRBV28; possible D gene TRBD1, 6 bases. The V gene lost 7 bases and the J gene lost 3 bases, with 13 bases spanning the gap. Germline CDR1 is MDHEN and CDR2 is SYDVKM. This CDR3 has 14 amino acids.

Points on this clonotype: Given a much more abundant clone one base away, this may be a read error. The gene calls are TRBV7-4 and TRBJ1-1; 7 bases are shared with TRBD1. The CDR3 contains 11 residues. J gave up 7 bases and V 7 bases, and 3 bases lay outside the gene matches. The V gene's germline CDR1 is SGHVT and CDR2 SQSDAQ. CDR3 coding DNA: TGTGCCAGCAAAGGGGGCATTGAAGCTTTCTTT. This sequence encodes CASKGGIEAFF.

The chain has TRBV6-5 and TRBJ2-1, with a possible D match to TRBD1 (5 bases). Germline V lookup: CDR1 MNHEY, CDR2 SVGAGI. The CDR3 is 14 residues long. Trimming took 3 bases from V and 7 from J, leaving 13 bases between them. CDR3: CASSYSQGLNEQFF. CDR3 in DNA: TGTGCCAGCAGTTATTCCCAGGGTTTGAATGAGCAGTTCTTC.

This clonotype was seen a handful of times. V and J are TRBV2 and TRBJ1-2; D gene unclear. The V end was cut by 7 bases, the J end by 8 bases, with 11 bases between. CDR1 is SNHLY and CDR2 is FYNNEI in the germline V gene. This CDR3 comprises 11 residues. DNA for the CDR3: TGTGCCAGCACCTTGGCGAAGGGCTACACCTTC. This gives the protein CASTLAKGYTF.

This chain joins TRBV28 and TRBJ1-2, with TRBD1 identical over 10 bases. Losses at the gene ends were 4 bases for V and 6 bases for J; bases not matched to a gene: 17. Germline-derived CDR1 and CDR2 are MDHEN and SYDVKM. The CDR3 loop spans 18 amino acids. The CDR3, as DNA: TGTGCCAGCAGTTCTCCTCTTTTGCGGACAGGGGGTGGTGATGGCTACACCTTC. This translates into CASSSPLLRTGGGDGYTF.

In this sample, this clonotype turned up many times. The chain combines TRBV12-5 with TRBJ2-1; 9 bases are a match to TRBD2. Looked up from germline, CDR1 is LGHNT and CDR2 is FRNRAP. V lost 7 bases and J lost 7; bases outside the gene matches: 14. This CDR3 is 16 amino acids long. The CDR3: CASASDSGGRRNEQFF. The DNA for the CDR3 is TGTGCTAGTGCCTCGGATAGCGGGGGCCGAAGGAATGAGCAGTTCTTC.

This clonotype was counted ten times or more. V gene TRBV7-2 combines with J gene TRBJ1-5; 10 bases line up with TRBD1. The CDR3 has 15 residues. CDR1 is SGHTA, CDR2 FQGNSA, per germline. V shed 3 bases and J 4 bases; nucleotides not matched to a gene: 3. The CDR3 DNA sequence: TGTGCCAGCAGCTTCGGACAGGGGGTGAATCAGCCCCAGCATTTT. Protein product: CASSFGQGVNQPQHF.

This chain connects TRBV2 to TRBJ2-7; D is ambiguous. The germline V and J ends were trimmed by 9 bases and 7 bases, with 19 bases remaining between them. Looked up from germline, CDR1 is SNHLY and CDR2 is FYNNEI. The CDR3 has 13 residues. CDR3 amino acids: CASFMGPEGEQYF. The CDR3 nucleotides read TGTGCCAGTTTCATGGGCCCCGAAGGGGAGCAGTACTTC.

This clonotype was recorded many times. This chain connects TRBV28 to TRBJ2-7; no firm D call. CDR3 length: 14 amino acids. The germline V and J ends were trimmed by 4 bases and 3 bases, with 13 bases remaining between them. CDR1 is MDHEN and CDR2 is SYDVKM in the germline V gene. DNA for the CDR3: TGTGCCAGCAGTTCGTTGACGTTTGGCTACGAGCAGTACGTC. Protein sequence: CASSSLTFGYEQYV.

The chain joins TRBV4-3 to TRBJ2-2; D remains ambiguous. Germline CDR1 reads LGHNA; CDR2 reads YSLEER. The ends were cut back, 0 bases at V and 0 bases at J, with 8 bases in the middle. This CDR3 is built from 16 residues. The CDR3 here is CASSQDEYSNTGELFF. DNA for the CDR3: TGCGCCAGCAGCCAAGATGAGTATTCGAACACCGGGGAGCTGTTTTTT.

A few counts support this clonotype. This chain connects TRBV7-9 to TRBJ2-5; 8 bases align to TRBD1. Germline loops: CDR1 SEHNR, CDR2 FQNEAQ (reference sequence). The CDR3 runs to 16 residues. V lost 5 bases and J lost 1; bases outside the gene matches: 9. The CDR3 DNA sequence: TGTGCCAGCAGCCCTATGACAGGGGCGTCCCAAGAGACCCAGTACTTC. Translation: CASSPMTGASQETQYF.

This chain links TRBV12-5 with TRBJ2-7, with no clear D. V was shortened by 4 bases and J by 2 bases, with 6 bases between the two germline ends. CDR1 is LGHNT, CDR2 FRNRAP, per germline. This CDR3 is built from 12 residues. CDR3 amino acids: CASGSDPYEQYF. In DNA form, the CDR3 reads TGTGCTAGTGGTTCCGACCCCTACGAGCAGTACTTC.

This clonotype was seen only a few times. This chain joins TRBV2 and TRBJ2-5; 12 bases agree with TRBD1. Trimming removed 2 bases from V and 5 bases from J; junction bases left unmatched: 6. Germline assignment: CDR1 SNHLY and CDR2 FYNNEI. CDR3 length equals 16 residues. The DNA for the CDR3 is TGTGCCAGCAGTGAAATCGGGACAGGGGGCAGGGAGACCCAGTACTTC. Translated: CASSEIGTGGRETQYF.

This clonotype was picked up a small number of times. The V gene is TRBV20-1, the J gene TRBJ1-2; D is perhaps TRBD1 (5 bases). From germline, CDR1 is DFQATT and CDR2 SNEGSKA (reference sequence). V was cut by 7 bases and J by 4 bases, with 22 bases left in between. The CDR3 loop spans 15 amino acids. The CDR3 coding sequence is TGCAGTGATCGCGGGATCCAGGGAACGTTCTATGGCTACACCTTC. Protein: CSDRGIQGTFYGYTF.

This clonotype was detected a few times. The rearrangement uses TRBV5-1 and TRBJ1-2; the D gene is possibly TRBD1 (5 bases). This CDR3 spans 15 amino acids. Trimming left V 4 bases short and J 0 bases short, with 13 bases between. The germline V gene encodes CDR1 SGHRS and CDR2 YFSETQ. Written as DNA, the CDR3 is TGCGCCAGCAGCGGAGGACAAAAACCTAACTATGGCTACACCTTC. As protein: CASSGGQKPNYGYTF.

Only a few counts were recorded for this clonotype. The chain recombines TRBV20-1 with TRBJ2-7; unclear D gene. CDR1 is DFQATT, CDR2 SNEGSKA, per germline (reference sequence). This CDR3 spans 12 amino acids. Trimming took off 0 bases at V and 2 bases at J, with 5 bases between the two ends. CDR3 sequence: CSARDLPYEQYF. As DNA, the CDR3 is TGCAGTGCTAGAGACCTGCCCTACGAGCAGTACTTC.

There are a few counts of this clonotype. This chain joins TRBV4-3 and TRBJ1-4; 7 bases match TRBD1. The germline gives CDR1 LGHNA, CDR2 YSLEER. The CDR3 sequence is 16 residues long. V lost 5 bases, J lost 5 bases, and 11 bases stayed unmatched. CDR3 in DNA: TGCGCCAGCAGCTTGGGAACAGGGGCAATGAATGAAAAACTGTTTTTT. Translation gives CASSLGTGAMNEKLFF.

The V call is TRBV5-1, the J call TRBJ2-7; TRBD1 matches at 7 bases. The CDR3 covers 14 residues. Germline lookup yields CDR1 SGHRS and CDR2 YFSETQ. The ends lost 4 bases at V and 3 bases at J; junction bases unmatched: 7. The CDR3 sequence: CASSVYGTDYEQYF. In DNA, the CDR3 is TGCGCCAGCAGCGTATACGGGACAGACTACGAGCAGTACTTC.

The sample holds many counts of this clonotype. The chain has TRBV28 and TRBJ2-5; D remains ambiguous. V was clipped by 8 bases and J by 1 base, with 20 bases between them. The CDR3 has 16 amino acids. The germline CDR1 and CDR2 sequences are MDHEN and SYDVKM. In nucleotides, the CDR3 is TGTGCCAGCGAAAATATAGCAGGTAGCATCCAAGAGACCCAGTACTTC. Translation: CASENIAGSIQETQYF.